This is a list of T cell receptor beta chains from one sample in a study of T cells in Graves' hyperthyroidism and ophthalmopathy. TCRdb analysed the multiplex PCR reads with MiXCR anew, one entry per CDR3 protein. The top ten clones hold roughly a third of a sample with fewer than 450,000 distinct CDR3 sequences, roughly a sixth of them seen once. Sequences were obtained from blood. The receptor source for this set is a woman between 25 and 40 years old with Graves' hyperthyroidism that later progressed to Graves' ophthalmopathy. Both conserved end residues are part of each CDR3. A D gene is named only where the DNA matches it firmly. Size values are once, few and many counts, or a class for expanded clones, and some rows have none.

NA | TRBJ2-7 | TRBV9 | NA | TGTGCCAGCAGCGCGGGACCGGGCTACGAGCAGTACTTC | CASSAGPGYEQYF
many | TRBJ2-7 | TRBV20-1 | NA | TGCAGTGCTCAGGACGGAAACTCCTACGAGCAGTACTTC | CSAQDGNSYEQYF
NA | TRBJ2-7 | TRBV20-1 | NA | TGCAGTGCTAGTCACAGAAACTACGAGCAGTACTTC | CSASHRNYEQYF
NA | TRBJ2-7 | TRBV2 | TRBD1 | TGTGCCAGCAGTCGGGGACAGGGGGACGAGCAGTACTTC | CASSRGQGDEQYF
many | TRBJ1-1 | TRBV2 | NA | TGTGCCAGCAGTGTCACAGGCAACCATTTGAACACTGAAGCTTTCTTT | CASSVTGNHLNTEAFF
many | TRBJ1-1 | TRBV7-9 | NA | TGTGCCAGCAGCTTTCGTTCCTTAGATCCGGGCAAGGCTCTTGGCACTGAAGCTTTCTTT | CASSFRSLDPGKALGTEAFF
many | TRBJ1-6 | TRBV13 | NA | TGTGCCAGCAGCTTAACAGGGTCTGATTCACCCCTCCACTTT | CASSLTGSDSPLHF
few | TRBJ2-1 | TRBV29-1 | NA | TGCAGCGTGCAATACAATGAGCAGTTCTTC | CSVQYNEQFF
few | TRBJ1-1 | TRBV7-9 | NA | TGTGCCAGCAGCCCCCCGGGGAGGGGGGACACTGAAGCTTTCTTT | CASSPPGRGDTEAFF
NA | TRBJ1-1 | TRBV24-1 | NA | TGTGCCAGCAGTACCTTGGCAGGGCCGAACACTGAAGCTTTCTTT | CASSTLAGPNTEAFF
few | TRBJ2-7 | TRBV13 | TRBD1 | TGTGCCAGCAGCCATACAAAACAGGGGAGCTCCTACGAGCAGTACTTC | CASSHTKQGSSYEQYF
NA | TRBJ1-4 | TRBV7-9 | NA | TGTGCCAGCAGCTCTGCCGGGACGTTGAATGAAAAACTGTTTTTT | CASSSAGTLNEKLFF
many | TRBJ1-5 | TRBV20-1 | TRBD1 | TGCAGTGCTGGGGGGACAGGGGGCGGGGGCAATCAGCCCCAGCATTTT | CSAGGTGGGGNQPQHF
many | TRBJ2-1 | TRBV10-3 | TRBD2 | TGTGCCATCAGTCCTTTAGCGGGAGGCGGTCATGAGCAGTTCTTC | CAISPLAGGGHEQFF
NA | TRBJ1-2 | TRBV19 | NA | TGTGCCAGTAGGGCCCTGGTGTTGGACTATGGCTACACCTTC | CASRALVLDYGYTF
many | TRBJ1-6 | TRBV12-3/TRBV12-4 | NA | TGTGCCAGCCTCTCCCGAGGGGGGGGTACACCCCTCCACTTT | CASLSRGGGTPLHF
many | TRBJ1-6 | TRBV3-1 | NA | TGTGCCAGCAGCCACAAAAGCTATAATTCACCCCTCCACTTT | CASSHKSYNSPLHF
many | TRBJ1-5 | TRBV28 | TRBD1 | TGTGCCAGCAGGGAGGGACAGGGCCATAGCAATCAGCCCCAGCATTTT | CASREGQGHSNQPQHF
NA | TRBJ1-1 | TRBV19 | NA | TGTGCCAGTAGTATGAGGGTGAACACTGAAGCTTTCTTT | CASSMRVNTEAFF
once | TRBJ2-1 | TRBV28 | TRBD1 | TGTGCCAGCAGTTTTAACGCCGGGACAGGGTTGTTTGAGCAGTTCTTC | CASSFNAGTGLFEQFF
many | TRBJ1-6 | TRBV28 | TRBD1 | TGTGCCAGCAGCCCGTCCGGGACAGAAGATTCACCCCTCCACTTT | CASSPSGTEDSPLHF
many | TRBJ1-1 | TRBV4-1 | TRBD1 | TGCGCCAGCAGCCAATTAAGACAGGGGTTGAACACTGAAGCTTTCTTT | CASSQLRQGLNTEAFF
NA | TRBJ2-7 | TRBV12-3/TRBV12-4 | TRBD1 | TGTGCCAGCAGTTTTTTTACAGGGGAATCCTACGAGCAGTACTTC | CASSFFTGESYEQYF
NA | TRBJ2-7 | TRBV28 | TRBD1 | TGTGCCAGCAGATTCACCGGGACAGGGGGACGGGAGCAGTACTTC | CASRFTGTGGREQYF
few | TRBJ1-1 | TRBV5-1 | TRBD1 | TGCGCCAGCAGCTTACAGGGGGACTCGGGCGCTGAAGCTTTCTTT | CASSLQGDSGAEAFF
many | TRBJ1-1 | TRBV19 | NA | TGTGCCAGTAGTCCCGGGACCCCGGAGGCCACTGAAGCTTTCTTT | CASSPGTPEATEAFF
NA | TRBJ2-5 | TRBV7-8 | NA | TGTGCCAGTCGGGGGGCGTCGGAGACCCAGTACTTC | CASRGASETQYF
many | TRBJ1-1 | TRBV3-1 | TRBD1 | TGTGCCAGCACCCTAACAGGGGGCACTGAAGCTTTCTTT | CASTLTGGTEAFF
NA | TRBJ2-7 | TRBV28 | TRBD2 | TGTGCCAGCAGTTTTCGGGGACTAGCGGGGGGTTTCTACGAGCAGTACTTC | CASSFRGLAGGFYEQYF
many | TRBJ2-5 | TRBV6-2/TRBV6-3 | TRBD2 | TGTGCCAGCAGTTACTCAAGGACTAGCGGGGGTTCCCAAGAGACCCAGTACTTC | CASSYSRTSGGSQETQYF
many | TRBJ2-3 | TRBV11-2 | TRBD2 | TGTGCCAGCAGCTTAGACGGTAGCGGGAGCACAGATACGCAGTATTTT | CASSLDGSGSTDTQYF
many | TRBJ2-2 | TRBV7-6 | NA | TGTGCCAGCAGCTTCTCCCACACCGACACCGGGGAGCTGTTTTTT | CASSFSHTDTGELFF
many | TRBJ1-1 | TRBV28 | NA | TGTGTCAGCAGTTTAGGCCCACTCGGGTCTGAAGCTTTCTTT | CVSSLGPLGSEAFF
many | TRBJ2-5 | TRBV4-1 | NA | TGCGCCAGCAGCCAAACCGGGACCTGGGAGACCCAGTACTTC | CASSQTGTWETQYF
few | TRBJ2-3 | TRBV4-1 | NA | TGCGCCAGCAGCCAAGCTCTGTCGTACACAGATACGCAGTATTTT | CASSQALSYTDTQYF
once | TRBJ1-1 | TRBV18 | NA | TGTGCCAGCTCACCCCTCAGGGAAGTTTTCACTGAAGCTTTCTTT | CASSPLREVFTEAFF
many | TRBJ2-3 | TRBV18 | TRBD2 | TGTGCCAGCTCACCGAAGACTAGCGGGAGCTTCGATACGCAGTATTTT | CASSPKTSGSFDTQYF
many | TRBJ2-7 | TRBV12-3/TRBV12-4 | NA | TGTGCCAGCAGTTTCTTGACGTCGAACGAGCAGTACTTC | CASSFLTSNEQYF
many | TRBJ1-5 | TRBV24-1 | NA | TGTGCCACCAGTGAGCGGAACAGGGACCCCCAGCATTTT | CATSERNRDPQHF
many | TRBJ1-5 | TRBV5-5 | NA | TGTGCCAGCAGCTTGGCGTGGAGGATCAGCAATCAGCCCCAGCATTTT | CASSLAWRISNQPQHF
many | TRBJ2-7 | TRBV20-1 | NA | TGCAGTGCTCAACGTACCGGGACGTACGAGCAGTACTTC | CSAQRTGTYEQYF
many | TRBJ2-5 | TRBV29-1 | TRBD1 | TGCAGCGTTGCCGGGACAGGGAGAGAGACCCAGTACTTC | CSVAGTGRETQYF
many | TRBJ2-3 | TRBV12-3/TRBV12-4 | NA | TGTGCCAGCAAGGACTCCATCACAGATACGCAGTATTTT | CASKDSITDTQYF
once | TRBJ1-4 | TRBV12-3/TRBV12-4 | NA | TGTGCCAGCAGTTACACCGGGACGAAGGATGAAAAACTGTTTTTT | CASSYTGTKDEKLFF
few | TRBJ2-2 | TRBV6-1 | TRBD2 | TGTGCCAGTCGAGCGGGAGTAAACACCGGGGAGCTGTTTTTT | CASRAGVNTGELFF
many | TRBJ2-7 | TRBV10-1 | NA | TGCGCCAGCAGCGCCCGGGCAGGAGCCTACGAGCAGTACTTC | CASSARAGAYEQYF
many | TRBJ2-3 | TRBV27 | TRBD2 | TGTGCCAGCAGTTTCGGACTAGATATTGATACGCAGTATTTT | CASSFGLDIDTQYF
NA | TRBJ2-7 | TRBV5-1 | TRBD2 | TGCGCCAGCAGCTTGGCCGGACTAGCGGGGGACTACGAGCAGTACTTC | CASSLAGLAGDYEQYF
many | TRBJ1-5 | TRBV12-3/TRBV12-4 | NA | TGTGCCAGCACGCAGGGTAGCGCGCCCCAGCATTTT | CASTQGSAPQHF
NA | TRBJ2-3 | TRBV4-1 | TRBD2 | TGCGCCAGCAGCCACCCGCTAGCGGGGATGAAAGGAGATACGCAGTATTTT | CASSHPLAGMKGDTQYF
many | TRBJ2-7 | TRBV2 | NA | TGTGCCAGCAGGTCGACTTTTTCCTACGAGCAGTACTTC | CASRSTFSYEQYF